This note documents a single TCR beta chain sequence. This clone's antigen is unknown. No quality values exist for individual bases; no much larger clone is one base distant. This entry belongs to a study of blood T cell repertoires in COVID-19 (dated by TCRdb to about 2020). For context, the study as a whole: Samples from collaborators originated in the United States, Italy and Spain and spanned both the acute and convalescent phases of COVID-19. The material from the prospective study consisted of cDNA or gDNA derived from T cells, B-cell-depleted T cells, or PBMCs. Deeply sampled blood TCRbeta repertoires from subjects exposed to, actively infected with, or recovered from COVID-19 were included in the dataset. The repertoires were made available in a free public database intended to serve as a resource for research on the immune response to SARS-CoV-2. The samples were drawn from two sources: the first 160 participants of the ongoing ImmuneRACE study, and 1,254 subjects contributed by 6 global collaborators. The sample metadata nearly always contained a de-identified subject ID, COVID-19 status, age in years and sex. Where HLA class I and class II types were available, the types were taken from metadata supplied by the sample provider, not from assay-based typing.

Looking up the germline V gene yields CDR1 SNHLY and CDR2 FYNNEI. The CDR3 has 14 amino acids, counting the end cysteine and phenylalanine. This entry keeps only the CDR3 DNA: 42 bases, framed from base 1. Trimming costs V 8 bases and J 7 bases, and their ends lie 21 bases apart. TCRbeta CDR3 regions were amplified from genomic DNA using the immunoSEQ Assay, a bias-controlled multiplex PCR. The study's own analysis went as follows. Nucleated cell counts per sample were estimated from amplification of reference gene primers within the assay. To quantify the absolute abundance of each unique TCRbeta CDR3 rearrangement, sequence reads were collapsed and filtered. For each sample, productive Simpson clonality was calculated as the square root of Simpson's diversity index over productive rearrangements. TCRdb carries this immuneACCESS record with in-frame sequences only. Its versions omit some clonotypes, under half of them owing to an unresolved V gene in the studies checked, with the rest unexplained. V and J calls and clone size are those listed in that table; D and trimming were worked out from the DNA. The sample contains about 45,000 clones, 83% of them found a single time. Of the sample, over 5% is held by the ten largest clones.

The investigation overall reported the following: How much clinical and demographic metadata was included differed by source and by participant, and the metadata was provided uncurated.

Whole blood was collected in K2EDTA tubes by collaborating institutions according to the institutions' own protocols. For TCRbeta analysis, collaborator samples were shipped as frozen whole blood, as isolated PBMCs, or as DNA extracted from either sample type. The sequenced sample consisted of peripheral blood. The TCR sequence derives from a woman aged 80 or older with acute or convalescent COVID-19. Recombination linked TRBV2 to TRBJ2-7; the D gene is perhaps TRBD2, on 5 matching bases. Here the CDR3 is given as CASRKQDFSLEQYF. The nucleotides are TGTGCCAGCCGGAAGCAGGACTTCTCCCTGGAGCAGTACTTC.